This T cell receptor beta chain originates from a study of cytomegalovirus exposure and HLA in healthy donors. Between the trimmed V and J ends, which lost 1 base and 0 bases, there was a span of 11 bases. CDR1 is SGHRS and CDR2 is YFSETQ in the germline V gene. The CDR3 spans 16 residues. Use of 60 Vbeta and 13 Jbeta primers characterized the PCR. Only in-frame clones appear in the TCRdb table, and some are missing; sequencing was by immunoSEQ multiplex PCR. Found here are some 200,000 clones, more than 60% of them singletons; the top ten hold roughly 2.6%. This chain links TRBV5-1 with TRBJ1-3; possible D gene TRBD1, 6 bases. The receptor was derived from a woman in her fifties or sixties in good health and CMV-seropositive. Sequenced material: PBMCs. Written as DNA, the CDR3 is TGCGCCAGCAGCTTGCAGGGGTTATTCTCTGGAAACACCATATATTTT. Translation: CASSLQGLFSGNTIYF.